The clone carrying this T cell receptor (beta chain) was picked up one time. Its specificity is not known. The sample originates from a study of cytomegalovirus exposure and HLA in healthy donors. Study-level findings and limits: CMV serostatus stood as the only immune exposure information on hand.

PCR amplification relied on 60 Vbeta primers (plus 13 Jbeta primers). Profiling relied on immunoSEQ multiplex PCR, and the TCRdb table lists in-frame clones only, not all of them. Here the sample spans fewer than 150,000 clones, about 80% being singletons. The length of the CDR3 is 14 residues. Germline V CDR1 and CDR2: LNHDA, SQIVND (reference sequence). Trimming at V came to 7 bases and at J to 1 base, leaving 4 bases not matched to a gene. The TCR sequence derives from a man aged 25-45 years in good health and CMV-seronegative. The sequencing sample was made of PBMCs. The V call is TRBV19, the J call TRBJ2-3, with 8 positions matching TRBD1. CDR3 sequence: CASIADRGTDTQYF. The CDR3 DNA sequence: TGTGCCAGTATCGCGGACAGGGGCACAGATACGCAGTATTTT.